One T cell receptor (beta chain) is described in this entry. The CDR3 loop spans 13 amino acids. In germline, CDR1 is SGHTA, CDR2 FQGNSA. V lost 3 bases and J 2 bases, leaving 8 bases between the germline ends. This record belongs to a study of T cells in tuberculosis. Thawed, overnight-rested PBMC were stained with GMM-loaded CD1B tetramer, viability dye and anti-CD3, then sorted. The lipid loaded on the CD1B tetramers was C32 glucose monomycolate from Rhodococcus equi. TCR-alpha and TCR-beta chains were sequenced unpaired. Profiled with immunoSEQ multiplex PCR; TCRdb holds only in-frame clones, not every one. The repertoire has about 59,000 clones, 81% of them found once; the top ten carry roughly 13%.

The source of this sequence is an adult woman with latent tuberculosis. V gene TRBV7-2 combines with J gene TRBJ2-7; no definite D call. The sample consisted of CD1b-GMM tetramer-negative cells sorted from PBMCs. CDR3 sequence (DNA): TGTGCCAGCAGCTTCAGCGCCACCTACGAGCAGTACTTC. Translation gives CASSFSATYEQYF.